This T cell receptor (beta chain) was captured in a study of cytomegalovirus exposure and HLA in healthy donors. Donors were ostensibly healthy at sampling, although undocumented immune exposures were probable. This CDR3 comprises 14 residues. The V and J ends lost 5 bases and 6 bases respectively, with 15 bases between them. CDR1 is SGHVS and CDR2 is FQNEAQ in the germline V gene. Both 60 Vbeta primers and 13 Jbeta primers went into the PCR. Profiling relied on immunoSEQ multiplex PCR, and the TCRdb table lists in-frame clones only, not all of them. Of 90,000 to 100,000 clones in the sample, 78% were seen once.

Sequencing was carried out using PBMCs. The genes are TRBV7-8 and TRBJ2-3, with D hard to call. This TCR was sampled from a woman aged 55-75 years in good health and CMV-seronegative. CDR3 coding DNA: TGTGCCAGCAGCCCCTCGCCCCCCGGGGATACGCAGTATTTT. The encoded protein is CASSPSPPGDTQYF.